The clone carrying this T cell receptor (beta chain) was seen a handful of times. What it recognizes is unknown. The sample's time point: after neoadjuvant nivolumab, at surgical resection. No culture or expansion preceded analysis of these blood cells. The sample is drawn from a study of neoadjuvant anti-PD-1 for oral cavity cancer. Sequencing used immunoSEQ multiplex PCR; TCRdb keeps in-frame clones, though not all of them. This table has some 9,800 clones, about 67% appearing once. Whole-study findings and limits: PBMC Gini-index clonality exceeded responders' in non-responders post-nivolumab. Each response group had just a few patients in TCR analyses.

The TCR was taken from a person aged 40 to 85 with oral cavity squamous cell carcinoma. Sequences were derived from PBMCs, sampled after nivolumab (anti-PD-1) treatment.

The DNA of the CDR3 is TGTGCCAGCAGCTTGGGGACTAGCGGCTTCACAGATACGCAGTATTTT. Translation gives CASSLGTSGFTDTQYF. The chain joins TRBV5-4 to TRBJ2-3, with 10 bases lining up with TRBD2. Per germline, CDR1 SGHNT and CDR2 YYREEE (reference sequence). With V trimmed by 0 bases and J by 2 bases, 3 bases remained unmatched. This CDR3 region has 16 residues.